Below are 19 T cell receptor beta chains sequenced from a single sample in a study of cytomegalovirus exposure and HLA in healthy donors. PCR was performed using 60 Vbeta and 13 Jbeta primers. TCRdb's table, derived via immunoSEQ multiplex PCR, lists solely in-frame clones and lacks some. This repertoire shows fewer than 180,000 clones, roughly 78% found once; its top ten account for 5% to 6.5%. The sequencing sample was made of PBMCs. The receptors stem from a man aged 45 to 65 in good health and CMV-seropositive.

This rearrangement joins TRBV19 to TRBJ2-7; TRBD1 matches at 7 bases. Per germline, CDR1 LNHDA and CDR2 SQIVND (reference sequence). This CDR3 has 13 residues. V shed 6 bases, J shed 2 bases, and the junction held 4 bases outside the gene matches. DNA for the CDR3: TGTGCCAGTAGACGACAGGGCGCCTACGAGCAGTACTTC. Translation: CASRRQGAYEQYF.

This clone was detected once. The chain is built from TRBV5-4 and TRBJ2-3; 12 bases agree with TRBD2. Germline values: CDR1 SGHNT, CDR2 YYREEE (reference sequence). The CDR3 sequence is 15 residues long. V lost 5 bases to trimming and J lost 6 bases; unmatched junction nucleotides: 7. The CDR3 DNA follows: TGTGCCAGCAGACAGGGACTAGCGGGCGCGGATACGCAGTATTTT. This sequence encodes CASRQGLAGADTQYF. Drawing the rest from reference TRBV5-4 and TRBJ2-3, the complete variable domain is ETGVTQSPTHLIKTRGQQVTLRCSSQSGHNTVSWYQQALGQGPQFIFQYYREEENGRGNFPPRFSGLQFPNYSSELNVNALELDDSALYLCASRQGLAGADTQYFGPGTRLTVL.

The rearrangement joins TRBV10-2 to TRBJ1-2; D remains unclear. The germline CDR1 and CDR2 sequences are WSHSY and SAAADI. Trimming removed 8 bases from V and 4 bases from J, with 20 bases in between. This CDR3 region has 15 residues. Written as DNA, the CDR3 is TGCGCCAGCGCGGTTGGAGGGAACCTAGGCTATGGCTACACCTTC. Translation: CASAVGGNLGYGYTF.

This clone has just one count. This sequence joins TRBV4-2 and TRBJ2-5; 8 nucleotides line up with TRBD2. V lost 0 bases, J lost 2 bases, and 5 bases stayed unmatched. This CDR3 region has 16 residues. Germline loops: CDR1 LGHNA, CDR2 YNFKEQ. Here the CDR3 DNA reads TGTGCCAGCAGCCAAGATGGCGCGGGAGGTCAAGAGACCCAGTACTTC. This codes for CASSQDGAGGQETQYF.

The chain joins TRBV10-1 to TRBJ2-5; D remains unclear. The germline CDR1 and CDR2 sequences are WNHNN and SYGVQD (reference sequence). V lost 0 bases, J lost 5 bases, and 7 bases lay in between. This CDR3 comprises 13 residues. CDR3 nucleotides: TGCGCCAGCAGTGAGTCGGTCGGGGAGACCCAGTACTTC. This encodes CASSESVGETQYF.

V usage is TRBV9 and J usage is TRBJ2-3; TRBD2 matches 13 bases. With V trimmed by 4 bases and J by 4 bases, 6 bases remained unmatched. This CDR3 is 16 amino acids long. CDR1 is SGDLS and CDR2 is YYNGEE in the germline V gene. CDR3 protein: CASSPRTSGGADTQYF. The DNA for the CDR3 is TGTGCCAGCAGCCCCCGGACTAGCGGGGGCGCAGATACGCAGTATTTT.

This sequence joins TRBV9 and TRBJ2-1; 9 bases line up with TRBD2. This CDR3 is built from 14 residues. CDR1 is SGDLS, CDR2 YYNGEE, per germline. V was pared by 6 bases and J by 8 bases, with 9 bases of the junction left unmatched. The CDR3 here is CASTAGGPTYEQFF. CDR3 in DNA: TGTGCCAGCACTGCGGGAGGGCCAACCTATGAGCAGTTCTTC.

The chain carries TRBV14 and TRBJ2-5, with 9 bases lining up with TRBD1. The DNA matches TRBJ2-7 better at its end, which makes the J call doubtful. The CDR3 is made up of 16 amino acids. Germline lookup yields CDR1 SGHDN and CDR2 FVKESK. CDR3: CASSQDFKGDRVEQYF. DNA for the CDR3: TGTGCCAGCAGCCAAGATTTCAAGGGGGACAGGGTCGAGCAGTACTTC.

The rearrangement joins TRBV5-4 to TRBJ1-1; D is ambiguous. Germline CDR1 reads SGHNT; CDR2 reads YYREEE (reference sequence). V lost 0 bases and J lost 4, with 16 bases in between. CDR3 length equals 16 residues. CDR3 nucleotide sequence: TGTGCCAGCAGCTTGGCCGAACTAGGAGCTAGCACTGAAGCTTTCTTT. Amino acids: CASSLAELGASTEAFF.

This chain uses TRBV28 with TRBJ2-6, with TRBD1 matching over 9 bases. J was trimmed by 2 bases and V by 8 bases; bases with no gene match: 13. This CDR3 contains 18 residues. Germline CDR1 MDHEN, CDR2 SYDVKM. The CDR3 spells CASANRGQGWAGANVLTF. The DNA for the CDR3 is TGTGCCAGCGCCAATAGGGGACAGGGTTGGGCTGGGGCCAACGTCCTGACTTTC.

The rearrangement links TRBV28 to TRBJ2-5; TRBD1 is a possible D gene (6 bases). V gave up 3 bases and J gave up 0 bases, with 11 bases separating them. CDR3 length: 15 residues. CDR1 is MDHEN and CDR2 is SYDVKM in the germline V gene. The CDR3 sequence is CASSFPDSNQETQYF. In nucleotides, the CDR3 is TGTGCCAGCAGTTTTCCGGACAGTAACCAAGAGACCCAGTACTTC.

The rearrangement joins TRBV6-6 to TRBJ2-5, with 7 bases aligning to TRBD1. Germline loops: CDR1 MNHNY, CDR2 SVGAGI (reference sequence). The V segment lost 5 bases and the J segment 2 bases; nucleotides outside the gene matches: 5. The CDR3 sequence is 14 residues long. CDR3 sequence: CASSGTAIQETQYF. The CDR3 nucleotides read TGTGCCAGCAGTGGGACAGCGATTCAAGAGACCCAGTACTTC.

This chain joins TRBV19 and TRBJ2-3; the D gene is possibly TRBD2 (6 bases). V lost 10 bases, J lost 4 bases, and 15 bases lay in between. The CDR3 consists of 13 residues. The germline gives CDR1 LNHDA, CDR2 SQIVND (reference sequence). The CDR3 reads CATGGIQADTQYF. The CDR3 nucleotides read TGTGCCACCGGCGGGATACAAGCAGATACGCAGTATTTT. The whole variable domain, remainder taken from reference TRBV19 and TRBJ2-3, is DGGITQSPKYLFRKEGQNVTLSCEQNLNHDAMYWYRQDPGQGLRLIYYSQIVNDFQKGDIAEGYSVSREKKESFPLTVTSAQKNPTAFYLCATGGIQADTQYFGPGTRLTVL.

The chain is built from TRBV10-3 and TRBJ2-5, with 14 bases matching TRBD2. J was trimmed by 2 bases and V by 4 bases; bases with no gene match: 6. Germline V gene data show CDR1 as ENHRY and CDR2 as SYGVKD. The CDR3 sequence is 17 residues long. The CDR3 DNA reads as TGTGCCATCAGTGGACTAGCGGGAGGGCCCGTTCAAGAGACCCAGTACTTC. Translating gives CAISGLAGGPVQETQYF.

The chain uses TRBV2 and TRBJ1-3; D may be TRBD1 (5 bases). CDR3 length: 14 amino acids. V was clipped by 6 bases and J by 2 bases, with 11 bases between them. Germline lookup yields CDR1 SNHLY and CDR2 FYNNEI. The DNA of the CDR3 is TGTGCCAGCAGGCCTCAGGGTCCTGGAAACACCATATATTTT. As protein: CASRPQGPGNTIYF.

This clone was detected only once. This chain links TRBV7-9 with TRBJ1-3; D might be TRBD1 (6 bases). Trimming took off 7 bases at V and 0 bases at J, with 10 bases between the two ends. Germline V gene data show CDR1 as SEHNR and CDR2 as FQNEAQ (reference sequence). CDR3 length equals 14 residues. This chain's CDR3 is CASNPDSSGNTIYF. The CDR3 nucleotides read TGTGCCAGCAACCCGGACAGCTCTGGAAACACCATATATTTT.

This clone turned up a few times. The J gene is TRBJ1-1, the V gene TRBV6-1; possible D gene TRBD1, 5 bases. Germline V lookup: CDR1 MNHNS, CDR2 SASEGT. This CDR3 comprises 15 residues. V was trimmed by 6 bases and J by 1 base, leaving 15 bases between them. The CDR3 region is CASSWGLDGNTEAFF. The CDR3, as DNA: TGTGCCAGCAGCTGGGGCTTGGACGGGAACACTGAAGCTTTCTTT.

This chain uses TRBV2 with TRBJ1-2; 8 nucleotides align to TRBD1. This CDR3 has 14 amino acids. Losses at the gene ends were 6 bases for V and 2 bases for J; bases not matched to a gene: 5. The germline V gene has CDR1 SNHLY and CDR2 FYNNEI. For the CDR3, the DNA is TGTGCCAGCAGGGAGGGACAGGCAAACTATGGCTACACCTTC. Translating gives CASREGQANYGYTF.

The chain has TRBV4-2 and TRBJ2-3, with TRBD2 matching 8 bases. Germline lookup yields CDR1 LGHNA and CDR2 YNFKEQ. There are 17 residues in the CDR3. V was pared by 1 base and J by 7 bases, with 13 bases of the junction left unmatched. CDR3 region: CASSQVLAEYIPNTQYF. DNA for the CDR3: TGTGCCAGCAGCCAAGTACTAGCGGAGTACATACCGAATACGCAGTATTTT.